What follows is one T cell receptor beta chain and its context. Its cognate antigen is unknown. Other DNA sequences in this specimen translate into the identical CDR3. The data are from a study of cytomegalovirus exposure and HLA in healthy donors. General study results and limits: Most TCR sequences were rare, but some public TCRs occurred in many donors. CMV antigen specificity of three CMV-associated chains was confirmed in vitro. Accounts indicate the classifier identified cytomegalovirus status with strong specificity and sensitivity. The authors listed 150 to 200 TCR beta chains as cytomegalovirus-associated.

Repertoires were generated with immunoSEQ multiplex PCR, while TCRdb's copy carries only in-frame clones and drops some. The sample lists fewer than 400,000 clones; around 86% were seen once. CDR3 length: 14 amino acids. Germline V gives CDR1 SGHRS, CDR2 YFSETQ. V lost 1 base and J lost 3; bases outside the gene matches: 3. V usage is TRBV5-1 and J usage is TRBJ2-7, with 8 positions matching TRBD2. Sequencing used PBMCs. This clonotype was sampled from a woman aged 18 to 35 in good health and CMV-seronegative. CDR3 protein: CASSLTSGNYEQYF. The DNA of the CDR3 is TGCGCCAGCAGCTTGACTAGCGGAAACTACGAGCAGTACTTC. The full variable domain, completed using reference TRBV5-1 and TRBJ2-7, is KAGVTQTPRYLIKTRGQQVTLSCSPISGHRSVSWYQQTPGQGLQFLFEYFSETQRNKGNFPGRFSGRQFSNSRSEMNVSTLELGDSALYLCASSLTSGNYEQYFGPGTRLTVT.